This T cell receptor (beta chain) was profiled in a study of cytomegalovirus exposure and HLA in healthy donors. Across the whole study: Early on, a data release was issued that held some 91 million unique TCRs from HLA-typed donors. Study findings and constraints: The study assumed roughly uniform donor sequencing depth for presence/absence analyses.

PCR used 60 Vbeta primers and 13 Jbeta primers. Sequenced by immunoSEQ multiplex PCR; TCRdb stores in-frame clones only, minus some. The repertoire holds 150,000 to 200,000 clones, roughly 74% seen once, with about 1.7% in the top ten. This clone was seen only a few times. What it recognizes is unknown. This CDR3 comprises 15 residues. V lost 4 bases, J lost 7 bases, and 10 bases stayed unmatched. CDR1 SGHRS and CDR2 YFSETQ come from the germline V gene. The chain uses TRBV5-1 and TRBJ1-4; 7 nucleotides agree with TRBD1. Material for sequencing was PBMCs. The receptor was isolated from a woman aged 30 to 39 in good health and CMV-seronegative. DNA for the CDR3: TGCGCCAGCAGCCGTACAGGGGTAGGAAGTGAAAAACTGTTTTTT. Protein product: CASSRTGVGSEKLFF.